The TCR beta chain described here comes from a study of blood T cell repertoires in COVID-19. This clone has a single count. This CDR3 is built from 15 residues. The trim removed 0 bases at V and 5 bases at J, leaving 4 bases unmatched. The germline V gene encodes CDR1 MNHEY and CDR2 SVGAGI. Clones were read by immunoSEQ multiplex PCR, and TCRdb kept only the in-frame ones, dropping some. The sample lists about 240,000 clones; about 87% were seen once. The chain couples TRBV6-5 to TRBJ2-5; 9 bases are shared with TRBD2. The receptor's source is a woman aged 25 to 39 with acute COVID-19. The material sequenced was PBMCs or T cells enriched from blood (not recorded which). The chain's CDR3 is CASSYSSGGRETQYF. CDR3 nucleotide sequence: TGTGCCAGCAGTTACTCTAGCGGGGGCAGGGAGACCCAGTACTTC.